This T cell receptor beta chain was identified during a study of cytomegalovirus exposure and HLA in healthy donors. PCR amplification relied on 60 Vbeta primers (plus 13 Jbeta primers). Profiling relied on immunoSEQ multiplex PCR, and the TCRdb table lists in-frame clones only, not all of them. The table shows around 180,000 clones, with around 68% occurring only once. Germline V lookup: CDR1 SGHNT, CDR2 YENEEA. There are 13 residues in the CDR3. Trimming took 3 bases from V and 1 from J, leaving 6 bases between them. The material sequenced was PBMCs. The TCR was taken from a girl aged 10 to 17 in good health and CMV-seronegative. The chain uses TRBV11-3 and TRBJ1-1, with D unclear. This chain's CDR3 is CASSFTQNTEAFF. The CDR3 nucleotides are TGTGCCAGCAGCTTCACACAGAACACTGAAGCTTTCTTT.